The next 25 T cell receptor beta chains were all read from a single sample in a study of blood T cells in healthy people across ages (dated by TCRdb to the mid-2010s). The receptor library was made with 5' RACE. Reads for this sample came from an Illumina HiSeq 2500. The second PCR ran for roughly 7 to 11 cycles and used a J-beta primer mix along with a sample-barcoded 5' primer. Using fastp trimming at Q25 and MiXCR clonotype assembly, TCRdb reanalyzed the public sequencing data and kept in-frame beta chains. Rows matching on CDR3 protein sequence are summarized as one entry with the most common DNA and genes. The sample table contains more than 1,400,000 distinct CDR3 sequences; only one count was recorded for 42% of them. The biggest ten clones account for 7.9% of the sample. The sequenced material came from blood. Source of these receptors: a woman aged 18-35 years in good health.

The CDR3 loop reads CSASGQINTEAFF. The CDR3, as DNA: TGCAGTGCTTCCGGACAGATAAACACTGAAGCTTTCTTT. This rearrangement joins TRBV20-1 to TRBJ1-1, with D perhaps TRBD1 (6 bases). V dropped 5 bases and J dropped 2 bases, with 12 bases sitting between them. The CDR3 totals 13 residues. In germline, CDR1 is DFQATT, CDR2 SNEGSKA (reference sequence).

This clonotype was detected once. The gene calls are TRBV20-1 and TRBJ1-5; TRBD1 aligns across 8 bases. From germline, CDR1 is DFQATT and CDR2 SNEGSKA (reference sequence). The CDR3 is 13 amino acids. The CDR3 sequence is CSAGGPSNQPQHF. The DNA for the CDR3 is TGCAGCGCAGGGGGCCCTAGCAATCAGCCCCAGCATTTT.

This clonotype has only one observation. The rearrangement joins TRBV24-1 to TRBJ2-1; tentative D call: TRBD2 (5 bases). With the DNA end fitting TRBJ2-7 better, the J assignment may be wrong. This CDR3 is built from 14 residues. In germline, CDR1 is KGHDR, CDR2 SFDVKD. CDR3 bases: TGTGCCACCTCTTCGGACTCCCCCTACAATGAGCAGTACTTC. Amino acid sequence: CATSSDSPYNEQYF.

This chain connects TRBV7-9 to TRBJ2-5; TRBD1 matches 7 bases. J was trimmed by 1 base and V by 5 bases; bases with no gene match: 7. Germline-derived CDR1 and CDR2 are SEHNR and FQNEAQ (reference sequence). The CDR3 runs 15 residues. The CDR3 loop is CASSERTGVQETQYF. The CDR3 bases are TGTGCCAGCAGCGAACGGACAGGAGTCCAAGAGACCCAGTACTTC.

CDR3 sequence (DNA): TGTGCCAGCAGTTACTCGAGCAAGCTGAACACTGAAGCTTTCTTT. Translating it yields CASSYSSKLNTEAFF. This rearrangement joins TRBV6-5 to TRBJ1-1; no reliable D call. The CDR3 has 15 residues. Germline values: CDR1 MNHEY, CDR2 SVGAGI. V dropped 0 bases and J dropped 0 bases, with 8 bases sitting between them.

This chain links TRBV20-1 with TRBJ2-7, with a tentative D call TRBD2 (6 bases). The CDR3 runs to 11 residues. From germline, CDR1 is DFQATT and CDR2 SNEGSKA (reference sequence). V was pared by 0 bases and J by 12 bases, with 12 bases between. CDR3: CSAREGGISYF. CDR3 nucleotides: TGCAGTGCTAGAGAGGGAGGAATTTCGTACTTC.

This clonotype has more than one count but fewer than ten. This sequence joins TRBV6-2 or TRBV6-3 and TRBJ2-1, with D perhaps being TRBD1 or TRBD2 (6 bases each). The DNA end is more similar to TRBJ2-7, so the J call may be wrong. CDR1 and CDR2 from the germline V gene are MNHEY and SVGEGT. The CDR3 totals 15 residues. The CDR3 is CASSYGRDTYNEQYF. CDR3 nucleotides: TGTGCCAGCAGTTACGGGCGGGACACCTACAATGAGCAGTACTTC.

This chain joins TRBV2 and TRBJ2-1; D gene ambiguous. This CDR3 comprises 12 residues. The V end was cut by 2 bases, the J end by 3 bases, with 2 bases between. Germline loops: CDR1 SNHLY, CDR2 FYNNEI. The CDR3 sequence is CASSEHYNEQFF. The CDR3 DNA reads as TGTGCCAGCAGTGAACACTACAATGAGCAGTTCTTC. The full variable domain, in which reference TRBV2 and TRBJ2-1 provide the parts outside the CDR3, is EPEVTQTPSHQVTQMGQEVILRCVPISNHLYFYWYRQILGQKVEFLVSFYNNEISEKSEIFDDQFSVERPDGSNFTLKIRSTKLEDSAMYFCASSEHYNEQFFGPGTRLTVL.

The rearrangement links TRBV5-6 to TRBJ2-5, with 7 bases identical to TRBD2. The CDR3 runs 12 residues. The V segment lost 3 bases and the J segment 11 bases; nucleotides outside the gene matches: 7. CDR1 is SGHDT, CDR2 YYEEEE, per germline. The CDR3: CASSWEGNEQYF. CDR3 in DNA: TGTGCCAGCAGCTGGGAGGGTAATGAGCAGTACTTC.

The gene calls are TRBV2 and TRBJ2-5; 11 positions agree with TRBD2. CDR3 length: 14 residues. From germline, CDR1 is SNHLY and CDR2 FYNNEI. With V trimmed by 5 bases and J by 11 bases, 10 bases remained unmatched. CDR3 loop: CASSPGLAANEQYF. The CDR3 nucleotides read TGTGCCAGCAGTCCGGGACTAGCGGCTAATGAGCAGTACTTC.

The chain carries TRBV18 and TRBJ1-6; 8 bases line up with TRBD1. In germline, CDR1 is KGHSH, CDR2 LQKENI. CDR3 length: 14 amino acids. The V gene end was trimmed by 8 bases and the J gene end by 10 bases; junction bases not matched to a gene: 10. CDR3 sequence reads: CASPQDRGSSPLHF. The CDR3 nucleotides are TGTGCCAGCCCCCAAGACAGGGGTTCCTCACCCCTCCACTTT.

This clonotype has only a few counts. The genes are TRBV15 and TRBJ2-1, with TRBD2 identical over 7 bases. Germline trimming cut 4 bases from V and 3 bases from J; bases unmatched to any gene: 15. CDR3 length: 18 residues. In germline, CDR1 is LNHNV, CDR2 YYDKDF (reference sequence). In nucleotides, the CDR3 is TGTGCCACCAGCATAAGGGGACTACTAAGGACACGCTACAATGAGCAGTTCTTC. It yields the protein CATSIRGLLRTRYNEQFF.

This clonotype was detected ten times or more. The chain combines TRBV7-2 with TRBJ2-1; D not certain. V lost 8 bases to trimming and J lost 0 bases, with 14 bases between them. The CDR3 sequence is 15 residues long. CDR1 is SGHTA and CDR2 is FQGNSA in the germline V gene. CDR3 loop: CASALRKSSYNEQFF. The CDR3 DNA reads as TGTGCCAGCGCCCTAAGGAAGAGCTCCTACAATGAGCAGTTCTTC.

V is TRBV7-9 and J is TRBJ2-5; 7 bases are shared with TRBD2. The germline CDR1 and CDR2 sequences are SEHNR and FQNEAQ (reference sequence). The CDR3 has 16 amino acids. V shed 5 bases and J 5 bases; nucleotides not matched to a gene: 14. This CDR3 reads CASSPGGMDHKETQYF. The CDR3 coding sequence is TGTGCCAGCAGCCCCGGGGGGATGGATCATAAGGAGACCCAGTACTTC.

The rearrangement links TRBV6-5 to TRBJ2-3; D may be TRBD2 (5 bases). V was cut by 5 bases and J by 2 bases, with 11 bases left in between. CDR1 is MNHEY, CDR2 SVGAGI, per germline. The CDR3 runs 14 residues. For the CDR3, the DNA is TGTGCCAGCAGTGTTGGGAGCCCCACAGATACGCAGTATTTT. Its protein is CASSVGSPTDTQYF.

The J gene is TRBJ2-7, the V gene TRBV7-9; the D gene is possibly TRBD2 (5 bases). This CDR3 is built from 17 residues. V lost 5 bases to trimming and J lost 0 bases, with 20 bases between them. Germline CDR1 and CDR2: SEHNR and FQNEAQ (reference sequence). CDR3 DNA sequence: TGTGCCAGCAGCCCGCTAGGGTTTCGGAGGAGCTCCTACGAGCAGTACTTC. Its protein is CASSPLGFRRSSYEQYF.

This clonotype occurred once. The chain is built from TRBV21-1 and TRBJ2-5; the table's D call TRBD1 went unverified against the DNA. TRBV21-1 is a recognized pseudogene. This CDR3 is 9 amino acids long. This CDR3 reads CASSPGWYF. The CDR3 DNA reads TGTGCCAGCAGCCCCGGGTGGTACTTC.

This clonotype came up many times. V is TRBV6-2 or TRBV6-3 and J is TRBJ1-6; D possibly corresponds to TRBD1 (6 bases). Per germline, CDR1 MNHEY and CDR2 SVGEGT. The V end lost 7 bases, the J end lost 7 bases, and 14 bases lay between the germline ends. The CDR3 is 14 amino acids. The chain's CDR3 is CASTTGSGNSPLHF. CDR3 DNA sequence: TGTGCCAGCACAACAGGGTCGGGCAATTCACCCCTCCACTTT.

The table lists this clonotype with a few counts. The chain links TRBV7-2 to TRBJ2-1; D may match TRBD1 or TRBD2 (5 bases each). The CDR3 has 15 amino acids. Germline V lookup: CDR1 SGHTA, CDR2 FQGNSA. V gave up 5 bases and J gave up 8 bases, with 19 bases separating them. CDR3 in DNA: TGTGCCAGCAGCGCCCCCGGGGCCCTCTCCGATGAGCAGTTCTTC. It codes for CASSAPGALSDEQFF.

There are a few counts of this clonotype. The CDR3 sequence: CASSARLYTSNTGELFF. The CDR3 region has the DNA TGTGCCAGCAGTGCACGCCTTTACACATCGAACACCGGGGAGCTGTTTTTT. V and J are TRBV6-1 and TRBJ2-2; D not resolved. Germline V gene lookup returns CDR1 MNHNS and CDR2 SASEGT. V was shortened by 4 bases and J by 0 bases, with 15 bases between the two germline ends. The CDR3 has 17 residues.

The chain recombines TRBV20-1 with TRBJ1-1, with TRBD1 as a possible D gene (5 bases). The ends were cut back, 5 bases at V and 6 bases at J, with 16 bases in the middle. Germline loops: CDR1 DFQATT, CDR2 SNEGSKA (reference sequence). This CDR3 spans 13 amino acids. CDR3 in DNA: TGCAGTGCTCGGGCCAGAGGGGTTCCTGAAGCTTTCTTT. Translation gives CSARARGVPEAFF.

This clonotype was seen only a few times. V and J are TRBV24-1 and TRBJ2-4, with a tentative D call TRBD1 (6 bases). TRBJ2-7 explains the end of the DNA better; the J call may be wrong. The CDR3 contains 14 residues. Germline loops: CDR1 KGHDR, CDR2 SFDVKD. The CDR3 loop reads CAIQRGCPPCEQYF. DNA of the CDR3: TGTGCCATCCAAAGGGGGTGCCCTCCGTGCGAGCAGTACTTC.

The rearrangement links TRBV4-1 to TRBJ2-4; TRBD2 aligns across 7 bases. The better agreement between TRBJ2-5 and the DNA end casts doubt on the J call. Germline lookup yields CDR1 MGHRA and CDR2 YSYEKL. The CDR3 has 16 amino acids. Here the CDR3 DNA reads TGCGCCAGCAGCCAAGGCCAAGCGGGGTCTGAAGAGACCCAGTACTTC. Encoded protein: CASSQGQAGSEETQYF.

The V call is TRBV12-3 or TRBV12-4, the J call TRBJ2-5; the D is unclear. V lost 3 bases and J 5 bases, leaving 10 bases between the germline ends. CDR3 length: 13 amino acids. The CDR3 coding sequence is TGTGCCAGCAGTTTGGAGATCGGGGAGACCCAGTACTTC. Its translation is CASSLEIGETQYF.

The chain is built from TRBV27 and TRBJ2-7; 8 nucleotides agree with TRBD1. Germline V lookup: CDR1 MNHEY, CDR2 SMNVEV (reference sequence). The J segment lost 2 bases and the V segment lost 3 bases, leaving 3 bases of the junction unmatched. CDR3 length equals 14 residues. The CDR3 nucleotides read TGTGCCAGCAGTTTCGCGGACAGGGCCTACGAGCAGTACTTC. It is translated as CASSFADRAYEQYF.